This TCR beta chain was sequenced in a study of B cell selection in AIRE deficiency. Findings and caveats of the study: Of more than 3,000 shared Treg TCRbeta sequences, over 25% were healthy-only, just over 9% patient-only. About 29% of healthy-shared Treg sequences were found among patient Tconv cells.

For this clone: The antigen is undetermined.

Regulatory T cells were sorted as CD4+CD25hiCD127low/negative. The table came from immunoSEQ multiplex PCR; TCRdb's copy has only in-frame clones and leaves some out. The sample consists of roughly 26,000 clones, 92% of them appearing once. CDR1 is SQVTM and CDR2 is ANQGSEA in the germline V gene. The CDR3 has 14 residues. V was cut by 4 bases and J by 0 bases, with 9 bases left in between. The sample comprised CD4+CD25+ Tregs sorted from PBMCs. This sequence joins TRBV29-1 and TRBJ2-2; the D call may be TRBD1 or TRBD2 (5 bases each). This receptor was identified in a human donor in good health. The CDR3 loop reads CSVAGTANTGELFF. The CDR3 DNA sequence: TGCAGCGTTGCCGGGACGGCGAACACCGGGGAGCTGTTTTTT.